The 23 T cell receptor beta chains listed next were all sequenced from one sample in a study of T cell repertoires in cytomegalovirus infection. TCRdb called the reads again in MiXCR, with one record for every CDR3 protein. The sample has more than 200,000 distinct CDR3 sequences; over 8% are singletons. The sequenced material came from PBMCs. All receptors come from a human donor in good health (CMV status not recorded). Some clones in this sample may be carry-over from other donors' samples.

This clonotype was counted ten times or more. The genes are TRBV19 and TRBJ2-1; 8 nucleotides agree with TRBD1. J gave up 8 bases and V 5 bases, and 11 bases lay outside the gene matches. Per germline, CDR1 LNHDA and CDR2 SQIVND (reference sequence). The CDR3 runs to 15 residues. The CDR3 bases are TGTGCCAGTAGTTCGGGACAGGTAGGGTTCGATGAGCAGTTCTTC. Protein: CASSSGQVGFDEQFF.

This clonotype has a count of ten or more. DNA of the CDR3: TGTGCCAGCAGCCTAGGGGTGGGGAACTACGAGCAGTACTTC. As protein: CASSLGVGNYEQYF. This chain joins TRBV7-2 and TRBJ2-7; weak D call: TRBD1 (5 bases). Trimming removed 5 bases from V and 3 bases from J, with 14 bases in between. The germline V gene has CDR1 SGHTA and CDR2 FQGNSA. The CDR3 sequence is 14 residues long.

The sample holds a few counts of this clonotype. The chain employs TRBV6-2 or TRBV6-3 and TRBJ1-2, with D possibly TRBD1 on 5 matching bases. The CDR3 consists of 12 residues. Per germline, CDR1 MNHEY and CDR2 SVGEGT. V was cut by 2 bases and J by 7 bases, with 8 bases left in between. CDR3 loop: CASSYDSFGYTF. CDR3 DNA: TGTGCCAGCAGTTACGACAGCTTTGGCTACACCTTC.

The table lists this clonotype with many counts. The V and J genes are TRBV7-8 and TRBJ1-2; the match to TRBD1 covers 7 bases. J was trimmed by 9 bases and V by 5 bases; bases with no gene match: 12. CDR3 length: 14 amino acids. Germline V gene lookup returns CDR1 SGHVS and CDR2 FQNEAQ. The CDR3 loop is CASSRSRQGASYTF. DNA for the CDR3: TGTGCCAGCAGCCGATCCCGACAGGGAGCCAGCTACACCTTC. The full variable domain, completed using reference TRBV7-8 and TRBJ1-2, is GAGVSQSPRYKVAKRGQDVALRCDPISGHVSLFWYQQALGQGPEFLTYFQNEAQLDKSGLPSDRFFAERPEGSVSTLKIQRTQQEDSAVYLCASSRSRQGASYTFGSGTRLTVV.

This clonotype has just a few counts. This chain's CDR3 is CASSRDSHTDTQYF. CDR3 nucleotide sequence: TGCGCCAGCAGTCGGGACTCTCACACAGATACGCAGTATTTT. V and J are TRBV5-1 and TRBJ2-3, with TRBD2 as a possible D gene (6 bases). The CDR3 covers 14 residues. CDR1 SGHRS and CDR2 YFSETQ come from the germline V gene. With 5 bases removed from V and 2 bases from J, the gap between germline ends came to 12 bases.

This clonotype was observed at least ten times. J is TRBJ1-5 and V is TRBV10-3; 12 bases map to TRBD1. CDR1 ENHRY and CDR2 SYGVKD come from the germline V gene. The junction had 3 bases not matched to a gene; V was cut back by 6 bases and J by 6 bases. The CDR3 is 14 residues long. DNA for the CDR3: TGTGCCATCAGCGGGACAGGGGGCGGTCAGCCCCAGCATTTT. Translating it yields CAISGTGGGQPQHF.

V and J are TRBV28 and TRBJ2-1; D uncertain. V was trimmed by 1 base and J by 10 bases, leaving 8 bases between them. The CDR3 contains 12 residues. Germline lookup yields CDR1 MDHEN and CDR2 SYDVKM. The chain's CDR3 is CASSLSDLEQFF. CDR3 DNA: TGTGCCAGCAGTTTATCCGACCTGGAGCAGTTCTTC.

V is TRBV28 and J is TRBJ2-1; 9 bases are shared with TRBD2. The CDR3 sequence is 14 residues long. V lost 7 bases, J lost 6 bases, and 7 bases stayed unmatched. Germline CDR1 is MDHEN and CDR2 is SYDVKM. CDR3 nucleotide sequence: TGTGCCAGCATCAAAGGCGGGAGGGGCAATGAGCAGTTCTTC. Protein: CASIKGGRGNEQFF.

This clonotype was recorded at least ten times. The gene calls are TRBV4-1 and TRBJ1-6; TRBD1 might be the D (5 bases). V was clipped by 4 bases and J by 6 bases, with 13 bases between them. Germline CDR1 reads MGHRA; CDR2 reads YSYEKL. The CDR3 has 15 residues. As DNA, the CDR3 is TGCGCCAGCAGCCGAGAGACAGCGGGTAATTCACCCCTCCACTTT. Its protein is CASSRETAGNSPLHF.

In this sample, this clonotype turned up many times. J is TRBJ2-6 and V is TRBV6-6; D is ambiguous. From germline, CDR1 is MNHNY and CDR2 SVGAGI (reference sequence). The CDR3 consists of 16 residues. V was cut by 0 bases and J by 0 bases, with 6 bases left in between. DNA for the CDR3: TGTGCCAGCAGTTACTCGAGTAGCTCTGGGGCCAACGTCCTGACTTTC. Residues: CASSYSSSSGANVLTF.

This clonotype came up many times. The rearrangement uses TRBV19 and TRBJ2-3, with D uncertain. The CDR3 consists of 16 residues. Germline lookup yields CDR1 LNHDA and CDR2 SQIVND (reference sequence). V was clipped by 3 bases and J by 3 bases, with 16 bases between them. In nucleotides, the CDR3 is TGTGCCAGTAGTATTGGGTTGGTCGGTCGTACAGATACGCAGTATTTT. Amino acids: CASSIGLVGRTDTQYF.

This clonotype occurred a few times. The gene calls are TRBV5-4 and TRBJ2-1; 9 nucleotides align to TRBD2. Germline V lookup: CDR1 SGHNT, CDR2 YYREEE (reference sequence). This CDR3 spans 15 amino acids. The trim removed 3 bases at V and 4 bases at J, leaving 5 bases unmatched. Here the CDR3 DNA reads TGTGCCAGCAGCTATTCTAGCGGGAAGTACAATGAGCAGTTCTTC. Translated: CASSYSSGKYNEQFF. The variable domain in full, with the rest retrieved from reference TRBV5-4 and TRBJ2-1, is ETGVTQSPTHLIKTRGQQVTLRCSSQSGHNTVSWYQQALGQGPQFIFQYYREEENGRGNFPPRFSGLQFPNYSSELNVNALELDDSALYLCASSYSSGKYNEQFFGPGTRLTVL.

Ten or more counts support this clonotype. This rearrangement joins TRBV7-2 to TRBJ1-2; 10 bases agree with TRBD1. In germline, CDR1 is SGHTA, CDR2 FQGNSA. J gave up 6 bases and V 0 bases, and 4 bases lay outside the gene matches. The CDR3 consists of 15 residues. CDR3: CASSLAGTGVHGYTF. DNA of the CDR3: TGTGCCAGCAGCTTAGCCGGGACAGGGGTTCATGGCTACACCTTC. The full variable domain, completed using reference TRBV7-2 and TRBJ1-2, is GAGVSQSPSNKVTEKGKDVELRCDPISGHTALYWYRQSLGQGLEFLIYFQGNSAPDKSGLPSDRFSAERTGGSVSTLTIQRTQQEDSAVYLCASSLAGTGVHGYTFGSGTRLTVV.

This clonotype turned up a few times. The rearrangement uses TRBV29-1 and TRBJ2-7; D is perhaps TRBD1 (5 bases). Trimming removed 3 bases at V and 4 bases at J, with 13 bases between. The CDR3 covers 13 residues. Germline values: CDR1 SQVTM, CDR2 ANQGSEA. The CDR3 here is CSVEFNQGYEQYF. The DNA of the CDR3 is TGCAGCGTTGAGTTCAATCAGGGATACGAGCAGTACTTC.

The sample holds many counts of this clonotype. The chain couples TRBV28 to TRBJ1-1; D is unclear. The V and J ends lost 3 bases and 5 bases respectively, with 4 bases between them. The CDR3 extends over 11 amino acids. The germline CDR1 and CDR2 sequences are MDHEN and SYDVKM. The DNA of the CDR3 is TGTGCCAGCAGTTTTAGGACTGAAGCTTTCTTT. Protein sequence: CASSFRTEAFF.

The V call is TRBV7-8, the J call TRBJ2-5; no definite D call. The CDR3 length is 15 residues. V was cut by 7 bases and J by 2 bases, with 17 bases left in between. Per the germline V gene, CDR1 is SGHVS and CDR2 is FQNEAQ. The CDR3 loop reads CASTSPLRLQETQYF. CDR3 sequence (DNA): TGTGCCAGCACCTCCCCCCTGCGGCTACAAGAGACCCAGTACTTC.

The V gene is TRBV4-3, the J gene TRBJ2-1, with TRBD2 matching 10 bases. Losses at the gene ends were 6 bases for V and 6 bases for J; bases not matched to a gene: 8. CDR3 length: 15 amino acids. Germline CDR1 is LGHNA and CDR2 is YSLEER. CDR3 residues: CASRKQRGGPNEQFF. As DNA, the CDR3 is TGCGCCAGCAGGAAACAGCGGGGGGGCCCCAATGAGCAGTTCTTC.

CDR3 nucleotide sequence: TGTGCCAGCAGCTACAGGGGGGGGGCTTTCTTT. Amino acids: CASSYRGGAFF. V usage is TRBV7-9 and J usage is TRBJ1-1; the match to TRBD1 covers 8 bases. V gave up 4 bases and J gave up 11 bases; unmatched junction bases: 3. CDR1 and CDR2 from the germline V gene are SEHNR and FQNEAQ (reference sequence). This CDR3 is built from 11 residues.

About this clonotype: One base away lies a much larger clone, so this may be a sequencing read error. The chain is built from TRBV7-8 and TRBJ1-1; D is uncertain. The V gene's germline CDR1 is SGHVS and CDR2 FQNEAQ. This CDR3 is built from 13 residues. Trimming shortened V by 2 bases and J by 4 bases, and 8 bases separated the two germline ends. The CDR3, as DNA: TGTGCCAGCAGCTTATCCGGGTTCACTGAAGCTTTCTTT. Encoded protein: CASSLSGFTEAFF.

This clonotype was picked up many times. The J gene is TRBJ1-3, the V gene TRBV30; the match to TRBD1 covers 8 bases. Germline CDR1 and CDR2: GTSNPN and SVGIG (reference sequence). V was clipped by 8 bases and J by 4 bases; unmatched bases: 16. The CDR3 covers 16 residues. The CDR3 region is CALEAGGLSSGNTIYF. The DNA for the CDR3 is TGTGCCCTGGAGGCAGGGGGCCTCTCGTCAGGAAACACCATATATTTT.

This clonotype came up many times. The V call is TRBV7-2, the J call TRBJ1-5, with TRBD1 as a possible D gene (6 bases). This CDR3 has 15 amino acids. The V and J ends lost 1 base and 5 bases respectively, with 12 bases between them. Looked up from germline, CDR1 is SGHTA and CDR2 is FQGNSA. CDR3 nucleotide sequence: TGTGCCAGCAGCTTAGAAGGGGGGCACGATCAGCCCCAGCATTTT. Translation gives CASSLEGGHDQPQHF.

The chain joins TRBV19 to TRBJ1-5; possibly TRBD1 for D (6 bases). Germline CDR1 is LNHDA and CDR2 is SQIVND (reference sequence). This CDR3 contains 14 residues. V lost 10 bases, J lost 2 bases, and 15 bases lay in between. CDR3 loop: CATQGNDGNQPQHF. For the CDR3, the DNA is TGTGCCACACAGGGAAACGACGGCAATCAGCCCCAGCATTTT.

This clonotype was detected many times. The chain has TRBV7-2 and TRBJ1-2; D is ambiguous. Per the germline V gene, CDR1 is SGHTA and CDR2 is FQGNSA. The CDR3 contains 11 residues. Trimming took 2 bases from V and 6 from J, leaving 4 bases between them. As DNA, the CDR3 is TGTGCCAGCAGCTTAAGGAATGGCTACACCTTC. Protein product: CASSLRNGYTF.